This TCR beta chain was captured in a study of T cells after yellow fever vaccination. Using its own MiXCR run on the 5' RACE reads, TCRdb lists one record per CDR3 protein. The sample includes hundreds of thousands of distinct CDR3 sequences, roughly a sixth of them seen just once. The sequence derives from a man aged 18 to 29 who received the YFV17D yellow fever vaccine. The sequencing here drew on PBMCs, taken before the yellow fever booster vaccination.

The CDR3 sequence: CASSLGFDNEQFF. CDR3 coding DNA: TGCGCCAGCAGCTTGGGTTTCGACAATGAGCAGTTCTTC. The chain is built from TRBV5-1 and TRBJ2-1; D not resolved. V lost 0 bases and J 5 bases, leaving 6 bases between the germline ends. CDR3 length: 13 amino acids. Germline values: CDR1 SGHRS, CDR2 YFSETQ.